This T cell receptor (beta chain) was recorded in a study of blood T cell repertoires in COVID-19. Overall study context: Material from acute and convalescent COVID-19 was sourced from the United States, Italy and Spain.

This CDR3 spans 17 amino acids. V lost 1 base, J lost 5 bases, and 6 bases stayed unmatched. Germline loops: CDR1 SEHNR, CDR2 FQNEAQ (reference sequence). Participant ages covered about 18 to 89 years across about 25 US areas. TCRdb's table, derived via immunoSEQ multiplex PCR, lists solely in-frame clones and lacks some. The sample carries 150,000 to 200,000 clones, approximately 89% recorded once. The chain recombines TRBV7-9 with TRBJ2-1; 12 bases align to TRBD2. The TCR originated in a man in his forties who had recovered from COVID-19. The source material was PBMCs or T cells enriched from blood (not recorded which). This chain's CDR3 is CASSLEPSGRANNEQFF. As DNA, the CDR3 is TGTGCCAGCAGCTTAGAACCTAGCGGGAGGGCGAACAATGAGCAGTTCTTC.